This is a list of T cell receptor beta chains from one sample in a study of blood T cell repertoires in COVID-19. Assay: immunoSEQ multiplex PCR; the TCRdb copy retains only in-frame clones and omits some. Counted here are about 330,000 clones, more than 75% occurring once; the ten biggest clones make up less than 6%. Source material: PBMCs or T cells enriched from blood (not recorded which). The source is a woman aged 30 to 39 who had recovered from COVID-19. CDR3s include the opening cysteine and the closing phenylalanine or tryptophan. D genes are given only for firm matches. Part of the rows lack a size; the others show once, few, many or a class for expanded clones.

D: TRBD2
V: TRBV30
J: TRBJ2-1
size: .
CDR3: CAWDRTRTSGGVYNEQFF
DNA: TGTGCCTGGGATAGGACAAGGACTAGCGGGGGGGTATACAATGAGCAGTTCTTC

D: TRBD2
V: TRBV5-4
J: TRBJ2-3
size: .
CDR3: CASSPRTSGGHSDTQYF
DNA: TGTGCCAGCAGCCCCAGGACTAGCGGGGGCCATTCAGATACGCAGTATTTT

D: .
V: TRBV5-1
J: TRBJ1-3
size: .
CDR3: CASSPDTSSGNTIYF
DNA: TGCGCCAGCAGTCCCGACACGAGCTCTGGAAACACCATATATTTT

D: .
V: TRBV2
J: TRBJ1-2
size: .
CDR3: CASGETGNYGYTF
DNA: TGTGCCAGCGGGGAAACAGGGAACTATGGCTACACCTTC

D: .
V: TRBV5-1
J: TRBJ1-2
size: .
CDR3: CASSLNGNYGYTF
DNA: TGCGCCAGCAGCTTGAATGGCAACTATGGCTACACCTTC

D: TRBD2
V: TRBV6-5
J: TRBJ2-5
size: .
CDR3: CASRTSGGRETQYF
DNA: TGTGCCAGCAGGACTAGCGGGGGCCGCGAGACCCAGTACTTC

D: TRBD1
V: TRBV7-6
J: TRBJ2-7
size: .
CDR3: CASSLETGGSYEQYF
DNA: TGTGCCAGCAGCTTAGAGACAGGGGGCTCCTACGAGCAGTACTTC

D: .
V: TRBV19
J: TRBJ1-1
size: .
CDR3: CASSHDMEGFTEAFF
DNA: TGTGCCAGTAGTCATGACATGGAGGGGTTCACTGAAGCTTTCTTT

D: TRBD2
V: TRBV18
J: TRBJ2-1
size: .
CDR3: CASSPPSQGGREQFF
DNA: TGTGCCAGCTCACCCCCGTCGCAGGGAGGGCGGGAGCAGTTCTTC

D: TRBD2
V: TRBV7-3
J: TRBJ2-2
size: .
CDR3: CASSLLTSGTGELFF
DNA: TGTGCCAGCAGCTTACTCACTAGCGGCACCGGGGAGCTGTTTTTT

D: .
V: TRBV20-1
J: TRBJ1-2
size: many
CDR3: CSASSDYGYTF
DNA: TGCAGTGCTAGTTCCGACTATGGCTACACCTTC

D: .
V: TRBV5-1
J: TRBJ1-2
size: .
CDR3: CASSTFKGQGNYGYTF
DNA: TGCGCCAGCAGCACATTTAAAGGGCAGGGGAACTATGGCTACACCTTC

D: .
V: TRBV7-8
J: TRBJ2-7
size: .
CDR3: CASSLNLGSGYEQYF
DNA: TGTGCCAGCAGCTTGAACCTAGGATCGGGCTACGAGCAGTACTTC

D: TRBD1
V: TRBV5-1
J: TRBJ1-5
size: .
CDR3: CASSLGPSEGAVQPQHF
DNA: TGCGCCAGCAGCTTGGGTCCCTCCGAGGGGGCGGTTCAGCCCCAGCATTTT

D: .
V: TRBV30
J: TRBJ1-5
size: .
CDR3: CAWSGTFNQPQHF
DNA: TGTGCCTGGAGTGGGACTTTCAATCAGCCCCAGCATTTT

D: .
V: TRBV5-4
J: TRBJ1-2
size: .
CDR3: CASSLASAASYGYTF
DNA: TGTGCCAGCAGCTTGGCCTCGGCGGCTTCATATGGCTACACCTTC

D: .
V: TRBV24-1
J: TRBJ2-3
size: .
CDR3: CATSDPNLADTQYF
DNA: TGTGCCACCAGTGACCCTAACCTAGCGGATACGCAGTATTTT

D: .
V: TRBV20-1
J: TRBJ2-7
size: .
CDR3: CSASPPRGPSSYEQYF
DNA: TGCAGTGCTAGTCCCCCTAGGGGCCCTAGCTCCTACGAGCAGTACTTC

D: TRBD1
V: TRBV6-5
J: TRBJ2-7
size: .
CDR3: CASSYADRGPYEQYF
DNA: TGTGCCAGCAGTTACGCCGACAGGGGACCCTACGAGCAGTACTTC

D: TRBD1
V: TRBV3-1/TRBV3-2
J: TRBJ1-5
size: .
CDR3: CASSRKTGVQCNQPQHF
DNA: TGTGCCAGCAGCCGGAAGACAGGGGTCCAATGCAATCAGCCCCAGCATTTT

D: .
V: TRBV27
J: TRBJ2-7
size: .
CDR3: CASSLSVFGGNEQYF
DNA: TGTGCCAGCAGTTTGTCAGTGTTCGGCGGGAACGAGCAGTACTTC

D: .
V: TRBV11-2
J: TRBJ2-5
size: .
CDR3: CASSRQQETQYF
DNA: TGTGCCAGCAGCCGACAGCAAGAGACCCAGTACTTC

D: .
V: TRBV3-1/TRBV3-2
J: TRBJ1-4
size: .
CDR3: CASSPASGNEKLFF
DNA: TGTGCCAGCAGCCCGGCCTCGGGAAATGAAAAACTGTTTTTT

D: TRBD1
V: TRBV7-2
J: TRBJ1-1
size: .
CDR3: CASSLGGGQGIYTEAFF
DNA: TGTGCCAGCAGCTTAGGGGGGGGACAGGGGATATACACTGAAGCTTTCTTT

D: .
V: TRBV6-5
J: TRBJ1-1
size: few
CDR3: CASSYGQNTEAFF
DNA: TGTGCCAGCAGTTACGGGCAGAACACTGAAGCTTTCTTT

D: .
V: TRBV5-1
J: TRBJ2-3
size: .
CDR3: CASSLGGFRSTFVDTQYF
DNA: TGCGCCAGCAGCTTGGGAGGATTCCGGTCAACATTCGTGGATACGCAGTATTTT

D: .
V: TRBV28
J: TRBJ1-5
size: .
CDR3: CASSLVRQPQHF
DNA: TGTGCCAGCAGTTTAGTCAGGCAGCCCCAGCATTTT

D: TRBD2
V: TRBV10-3
J: TRBJ2-1
size: .
CDR3: CAISEPSGADSEQFF
DNA: TGTGCCATCAGTGAGCCTAGCGGGGCGGACAGTGAGCAGTTCTTC

D: TRBD2
V: TRBV27
J: TRBJ2-7
size: .
CDR3: CASSPRGVAGGEQYF
DNA: TGTGCCAGCAGTCCCCGGGGGGTAGCGGGGGGCGAGCAGTACTTC

D: .
V: TRBV3-1/TRBV3-2
J: TRBJ2-1
size: .
CDR3: CASSQGASSYNEQFF
DNA: TGTGCCAGCAGCCAGGGGGCTTCTTCCTACAATGAGCAGTTCTTC

D: .
V: TRBV15
J: TRBJ2-2
size: once
CDR3: CATSRDKAAEGELFF
DNA: TGTGCCACCAGCAGAGATAAAGCGGCCGAGGGGGAGCTGTTTTTT

D: .
V: TRBV14
J: TRBJ2-1
size: .
CDR3: CASSRRDSLSYNEQFF
DNA: TGTGCCAGCAGTCGGAGGGACTCCCTTTCCTACAATGAGCAGTTCTTC

D: .
V: TRBV7-2
J: TRBJ2-5
size: .
CDR3: CASSLDRRAQYF
DNA: TGTGCCAGCAGCTTAGATAGGCGGGCCCAGTACTTC

D: .
V: TRBV18
J: TRBJ2-5
size: .
CDR3: CASSQGQETQYF
DNA: TGTGCCAGCTCACAGGGGCAAGAGACCCAGTACTTC

D: TRBD1
V: TRBV6-6
J: TRBJ2-7
size: .
CDR3: CASRRPTGGGYEQYF
DNA: TGTGCCAGCAGAAGACCGACAGGGGGCGGCTACGAGCAGTACTTC

D: TRBD1
V: TRBV7-2
J: TRBJ1-3
size: .
CDR3: CASSSRQGDSGNTIYF
DNA: TGTGCCAGCAGCTCCAGACAGGGAGACTCTGGAAACACCATATATTTT

D: .
V: TRBV28
J: TRBJ1-1
size: .
CDR3: CASSFSGYTEAFF
DNA: TGTGCCAGCAGTTTTTCGGGTTACACTGAAGCTTTCTTT

D: TRBD1
V: TRBV7-3
J: TRBJ1-6
size: .
CDR3: CASSRGGQTSPLHF
DNA: TGTGCCAGCAGCCGGGGGGGACAGACTTCACCCCTCCACTTT